This T cell receptor beta chain was sequenced in a study of blood T cell repertoires in COVID-19. Study as a whole: From T cells, B-cell-depleted T cells, or PBMCs came the material, which was cDNA or gDNA.

As processed by the authors: Amplifying reference gene primers gave estimates of nucleated cell counts. TCRdb keeps only in-frame clones here, not all; method: immunoSEQ multiplex PCR. D and trimming come from the DNA, and the V and J calls and clone size come from that table. The sample has some 66,000 clones, around 87% seen once. The CDR3 runs to 15 residues. The V and J ends lost 4 bases and 4 bases respectively, with 15 bases between them. Germline-derived CDR1 and CDR2 are MDHEN and SYDVKM. The TCR comes from a woman aged 55-69 years with acute or convalescent COVID-19. The chain recombines TRBV28 with TRBJ2-3; a weak D match, TRBD2 (6 bases). Sequencing used peripheral blood. CDR3 loop: CASSYGVWRADTQYF. CDR3 coding DNA: TGTGCCAGCAGTTACGGGGTTTGGAGGGCAGATACGCAGTATTTT.